The next 8 T cell receptor beta chains were all read from a single sample in a study of cytomegalovirus exposure and HLA in healthy donors. It was with 60 Vbeta and 13 Jbeta primers that the PCR ran. Generated by immunoSEQ multiplex PCR, the TCRdb table keeps only in-frame clones and is missing some. The sample has over 150,000 clones, around 80% seen once. Sequencing used PBMCs. The receptors shown here come from a woman aged 50 to 60 in good health and CMV-seropositive.

The V and J genes are TRBV11-1 and TRBJ2-3; maybe TRBD2 (7 bases). Germline loops: CDR1 SGHAT, CDR2 FQDESV (reference sequence). This CDR3 comprises 16 residues. V lost 4 bases and J lost 2, with 16 bases in between. The CDR3 DNA reads TGTGCCAGCAGCTCTAGGGCGGGGGCCCCCACAGATACGCAGTATTTT. It encodes CASSSRAGAPTDTQYF.

The chain is built from TRBV10-3 and TRBJ2-7, with 11 bases matching TRBD2. The CDR3 totals 15 residues. The germline V gene has CDR1 ENHRY and CDR2 SYGVKD. V dropped 10 bases and J dropped 0; count of bases not matched to a gene: 8. The CDR3 DNA reads TGTGCCAGCTCTTACACTAGCGGGGGCTCCTACGAGCAGTACTTC. As protein: CASSYTSGGSYEQYF.

This rearrangement joins TRBV19 to TRBJ1-2; 7 bases align to TRBD1. Germline CDR1 is LNHDA and CDR2 is SQIVND (reference sequence). The V gene end was trimmed by 8 bases and the J gene end by 3 bases; junction bases not matched to a gene: 6. The length of the CDR3 is 13 residues. The DNA of the CDR3 is TGTGCCAGTCTTGGGACAGCTTACTATGGCTACACCTTC. Its translation: CASLGTAYYGYTF.

This clone was seen just once. The chain couples TRBV9 to TRBJ2-3, with a tentative D call TRBD1 (5 bases). Germline lookup yields CDR1 SGDLS and CDR2 YYNGEE. Trimming shortened V by 0 bases and J by 4 bases, and 12 bases separated the two germline ends. The CDR3 totals 15 residues. For the CDR3, the DNA is TGTGCCAGCAGCGTAGGGGGCAGGGTTGCAGATACGCAGTATTTT. Residues: CASSVGGRVADTQYF.

This chain joins TRBV28 and TRBJ2-3, with a tentative D call TRBD1 (8 bases). The CDR3 extends over 16 amino acids. Looked up from germline, CDR1 is MDHEN and CDR2 is SYDVKM. The V end was cut by 3 bases, the J end by 2 bases, with 15 bases between. CDR3 bases: TGTGCCAGCAGTTTCGGGGGGACAGGCCCCACAGATACGCAGTATTTT. It translates to CASSFGGTGPTDTQYF.

The chain combines TRBV2 with TRBJ1-6; a possible D gene is TRBD1 (6 bases). V lost 10 bases to trimming and J lost 5 bases, with 15 bases between them. The CDR3 has 14 residues. Germline V CDR1 and CDR2: SNHLY, FYNNEI. CDR3 sequence reads: CATNKDSHNSPLHF. In DNA form, the CDR3 reads TGTGCCACCAACAAGGACAGCCATAATTCACCCCTCCACTTT.

In the case of this clone: A junction end diverges from the germline sequence, so it may reflect a read error. The chain links TRBV7-9 to TRBJ1-2; the D is unclear. Germline values: CDR1 SEHNR, CDR2 FQNEAQ (reference sequence). There are 18 residues in the CDR3. DNA for the CDR3: TGTTCCAGCAGCAGGAACCTGGGAACCGGGAGGACTCCCGGGGGCTACACCTTC. It codes for CSSSRNLGTGRTPGGYTF.

The V and J genes are TRBV7-6 and TRBJ2-7; 13 nucleotides match TRBD2. The CDR3 loop spans 14 amino acids. Germline values: CDR1 SGHVS, CDR2 FNYEAQ. V lost 5 bases and J lost 6; bases outside the gene matches: 4. CDR3 in DNA: TGTGCCAGCAGCGTCGGACTAGCGGGAGCCGAGCAGTACTTC. It codes for CASSVGLAGAEQYF.